The following is a TCR beta chain sequence with its context. The antigen is not known. CDR3 length: 12 amino acids. Germline V CDR1 and CDR2: LGHDT, YNNKEL (reference sequence). V lost 4 bases and J lost 7, with 10 bases in between. This entry is derived from a study of T cell responses to AZD1222 COVID-19 vaccine. General study points: The donor group comprised mostly white British people and more females; the analysis possibly underestimated clonal diversity. Without day 14 samples, only post-peak T cell repertoires were studied.

The data were produced by immunoSEQ multiplex PCR, yet TCRdb's version contains in-frame clones alone and is incomplete. Here the sample spans over 90,000 clones, about 90% being singletons. The rearrangement joins TRBV3-1 (or the pseudogene TRBV3-2) to TRBJ2-5; perhaps TRBD2 as D (6 bases). The TCR originated in an adult who received the AZD1222 COVID-19 vaccine. This material consisted of peripheral blood, taken 28 days after the second AZD1222 dose. The CDR3 DNA sequence: TGTGCCAGCAGCCGGGCGGGACGGACCCAGTACTTC. As protein: CASSRAGRTQYF.